This TCR beta chain was obtained from a study of vaccination and CD4 T cells after COVID-19. About the study: A positive SARS-CoV-2 nasal swab PCR result was recorded for each convalescent patient; about nine were mild and one severe. Sampling after COVID took place at a median of about 91 days (range 35 to 161) following diagnosis. Sampling that followed vaccination took place a median 72 days after dose two, within a range of 14 to 241.

Cultured CD4+ T cell DNA was sequenced using the Oncomine TCR Beta short-read assay. From the PCR reads, TCRdb called clonotypes with MiXCR, one entry per CDR3 protein. The sample has more than 7,500 distinct CDR3 sequences; around 55% are singletons. Treatment denoted: approximately 9-day PBMC culture with coronavirus spike peptide pools or control peptides (ViraFEST assay). ViraFEST relied on peptide pools to expand antigen-specific T cells; the TCRs were sequenced afterward. This CDR3 is 14 amino acids long. Germline-derived CDR1 and CDR2 are SGHTA and FQGNSA. V lost 2 bases and J 2 bases, leaving 9 bases between the germline ends. As regards this clonotype: The antigen is unknown.

The sample was CD4+ T cells from blood, cultured in vitro. The genes are TRBV7-2 and TRBJ2-5; unclear D gene. The receptor was derived from a human donor who had recovered from COVID-19. The CDR3 region has the DNA TGTGCCAGCAGCTTAAAGGTGGGGCAAGAGACCCAGTACTTC. Its protein product is CASSLKVGQETQYF.